Presented here are 28 T cell receptor beta chains from one specimen sequenced in a study of regulatory T cells in long-lasting Graves disease. The sample's time point: persistent/refractory GD, antithyroid drugs over 5 years with positive TRAb. PBMCs were the source of the RNA used for TCR sequencing. HTBI primers from iRepertoire and Arm-PCR of CDR3 regions yielded the TCR beta libraries. From the multiplex PCR reads, TCRdb called clonotypes with MiXCR, one entry per CDR3 protein. The sample shows nearly 350,000 distinct CDR3 sequences, 20% of them seen only once. The sequenced sample was peripheral blood mononuclear cells (PBMCs), obtained when the disease was refractory, from a patient treated with antithyroid drugs. Receptors originate from a female donor with Graves disease.

The chain has TRBV9 and TRBJ1-2, with 8 bases lining up with TRBD1. The ends lost 4 bases at V and 0 bases at J; junction bases unmatched: 8. This CDR3 is built from 16 residues. CDR1 is SGDLS and CDR2 is YYNGEE in the germline V gene. The CDR3 nucleotides read TGTGCCAGCAGCATCGACAGGGGCCGAGCTAACTATGGCTACACCTTC. It translates to CASSIDRGRANYGYTF.

This clonotype has only a few counts. V gene TRBV3-1 combines with J gene TRBJ1-5; possibly TRBD1 for D (5 bases). This CDR3 contains 15 residues. CDR1 and CDR2 (germline): LGHDT, YNNKEL (reference sequence). Trimming pared 3 bases from V and 3 bases from J, leaving 12 bases between. This chain's CDR3 is CASSQQGLPNQPQHF. For the CDR3, the DNA is TGTGCCAGCAGCCAGCAGGGTCTACCCAATCAGCCCCAGCATTTT.

As to this clonotype: A clone one base away is much larger, so this may be a read error. The V call is TRBV20-1, the J call TRBJ2-4; 12 bases align to TRBD2. V was clipped by 2 bases and J by 13 bases; unmatched bases: 9. Germline V CDR1 and CDR2: DFQATT, SNEGSKA (reference sequence). This CDR3 has 14 residues. The CDR3 nucleotides read TGCAGTGCTAGAACTAGCGGGAGGAGAGAGGCCCAGTACTTC. It yields the protein CSARTSGRREAQYF.

About this clonotype itself: This sequence may be a read error, since a much larger clone differs from it by one base. The rearrangement links TRBV12-3 or TRBV12-4 to TRBJ1-2; TRBD1 might be the D (5 bases). The CDR3 spans 15 residues. Trimming removed 5 bases from V and 4 bases from J, with 17 bases in between. CDR3 DNA sequence: TGTGCCAGCAGTGAAGGGACGGTGGAGAGCTATGGCTACACCTTC. It codes for CASSEGTVESYGYTF.

As concerns this clonotype: A read error may account for a junction end that differs from germline. The chain links TRBV6-1 to TRBJ1-5, with D unclear. This CDR3 is built from 15 residues. Germline CDR1 is MNHNS and CDR2 is SASEGT. For the CDR3, the DNA is TGTGCCTGCAGCCGGACGGATCTTAGCAATCAGCCCCAGCATTTT. It translates to CACSRTDLSNQPQHF.

This clonotype was seen more than once but under ten times. The gene calls are TRBV18 and TRBJ1-4; D remains ambiguous. Germline V gives CDR1 KGHSH, CDR2 LQKENI. The CDR3 is 18 amino acids. The V end was cut by 2 bases, the J end by 3 bases, with 19 bases between. CDR3 region: CASSPVAGLMGANEKLFF. The CDR3 nucleotides read TGTGCCAGCTCACCAGTAGCAGGCCTGATGGGAGCTAATGAAAAACTGTTTTTT.

This clonotype was picked up many times. The rearrangement joins TRBV7-2 to TRBJ2-5; D unresolved. This CDR3 has 15 amino acids. Germline-derived CDR1 and CDR2 are SGHTA and FQGNSA. V dropped 3 bases and J dropped 4 bases, with 15 bases sitting between them. The CDR3 coding sequence is TGTGCCAGCAGCTTGGGCTCATGGCCACTAGAGACCCAGTACTTC. This sequence encodes CASSLGSWPLETQYF.

Ten or more counts support this clonotype. This rearrangement joins TRBV3-1 to TRBJ2-5; weak D call: TRBD2 (6 bases). The germline gives CDR1 LGHDT, CDR2 YNNKEL (reference sequence). Trimming left V 1 base short and J 5 bases short, with 11 bases between. This CDR3 has 14 residues. The CDR3 DNA reads TGTGCCAGCAGCCAAGCGGGAGTTGGGGAGACCCAGTACTTC. As protein: CASSQAGVGETQYF.

The CDR3 DNA follows: TGTGCCTGGAGTGTAGCTAGGGGCTATAGCAATCAGCCCCAGCATTTT. This gives the protein CAWSVARGYSNQPQHF. J is TRBJ1-5 and V is TRBV30; maybe TRBD1 (5 bases). V was clipped by 0 bases and J by 0 bases, with 12 bases between them. Germline V lookup: CDR1 GTSNPN, CDR2 SVGIG (reference sequence). The CDR3 has 16 amino acids.

Notes on this clonotype: This may come from a read error, since a much larger clone is one base off. This chain joins TRBV6-1 and TRBJ1-2, with 11 bases matching TRBD1. V shed 4 bases, J shed 4 bases, and the junction held 2 bases outside the gene matches. From germline, CDR1 is MNHNS and CDR2 SASEGT. CDR3 length: 14 residues. The CDR3 DNA follows: TGTGCCAGCAGTGGGACAGGGGGCGGCTATGGCTACACCTTC. Its translation: CASSGTGGGYGYTF.

V gene TRBV18 combines with J gene TRBJ1-6; D unresolved. Trimming left V 3 bases short and J 1 base short, with 13 bases between. The germline CDR1 and CDR2 sequences are KGHSH and LQKENI. The CDR3 is 17 amino acids. The CDR3 loop is CASSPAPYLSYNSPLHF. The CDR3 DNA is TGTGCCAGCTCACCGGCCCCCTACTTATCCTATAATTCACCCCTCCACTTT.

The rearrangement links TRBV5-1 to TRBJ2-3, with a weak D call TRBD1 (6 bases). Germline V gene data show CDR1 as SGHRS and CDR2 as YFSETQ. V was clipped by 0 bases and J by 1 base, with 9 bases between them. CDR3 length equals 15 residues. The CDR3 loop reads CASSLEYRGTDTQYF. For the CDR3, the DNA is TGCGCCAGCAGCTTGGAATACAGGGGCACAGATACGCAGTATTTT.

This chain connects TRBV2 to TRBJ2-1; D is undetermined. V was cut by 3 bases and J by 11 bases, with 17 bases left in between. Per the germline V gene, CDR1 is SNHLY and CDR2 is FYNNEI. This CDR3 region has 14 residues. The CDR3 nucleotides are TGTGCCAGCAGTGATAGCCGGTTTCCGAGACAGCAGTTCTTC. Translation: CASSDSRFPRQQFF.

This clonotype has just a few counts. The chain recombines TRBV3-2 with TRBJ2-7; the table's TRBD1 call for D was not verified on the DNA. TRBV3-2 is labeled a pseudogene. The CDR3 extends over 15 amino acids. This CDR3 reads CASSQDPDTHYEQYF. CDR3 coding DNA: TGTGCCAGCAGCCAAGACCCTGACACCCACTACGAGCAGTACTTC.

This clonotype was seen repeatedly, ten times or more. This chain links TRBV18 with TRBJ1-6, with 8 bases aligning to TRBD1. In germline, CDR1 is KGHSH, CDR2 LQKENI. Germline trimming cut 6 bases from V and 6 bases from J; bases unmatched to any gene: 10. The CDR3 contains 16 residues. DNA of the CDR3: TGTGCCAGCTCTCTTGGACAGGGCCGAACTAATTCACCCCTCCACTTT. It translates to CASSLGQGRTNSPLHF.

This clonotype was seen repeatedly, ten times or more. V and J are TRBV28 and TRBJ2-5; unclear D gene. There are 14 residues in the CDR3. Trimming removed 5 bases at V and 9 bases at J, with 19 bases between. The germline V gene encodes CDR1 MDHEN and CDR2 SYDVKM. The CDR3 DNA is TGTGCCAGCAGTACCGGAACTTTGCAAGGTTCCCAGTACTTC. This encodes CASSTGTLQGSQYF.

The chain combines TRBV12-3 or TRBV12-4 with TRBJ1-6; 10 nucleotides align to TRBD1. There are 14 residues in the CDR3. V dropped 7 bases and J dropped 10; count of bases not matched to a gene: 7. CDR3 coding DNA: TGTGCCAGCACCCCTGGGACAGGGGTCTCACCCCTCCACTTT. Its protein is CASTPGTGVSPLHF.

This clonotype showed up many times. CDR3 DNA: TGTGCCAGCAGACGGGGACGGGGACAAGAGACCCAGTACTTC. Translated: CASRRGRGQETQYF. The V and J genes are TRBV7-2 and TRBJ2-5, with D perhaps being TRBD1 or TRBD2 (5 bases each). CDR3 size: 14 residues. In germline, CDR1 is SGHTA, CDR2 FQGNSA. Deletions cut 6 bases from V and 2 bases from J, with 13 bases between.

This clonotype has just a few counts. A single base separates this from a much larger clone, so it may be a read error. This chain connects TRBV28 to TRBJ2-7, with D possibly TRBD2 on 5 matching bases. The CDR3 is made up of 14 amino acids. Germline V gene data show CDR1 as MDHEN and CDR2 as SYDVKM. CDR3 loop: CASTVGVGSYKQYF. CDR3 coding DNA: TGTGCCAGCACGGTCGGGGTAGGGTCCTACAAGCAGTACTTC.

In its sample, this clonotype was seen many times. This sequence joins TRBV6-1 and TRBJ2-7, with a weak D call TRBD2 (6 bases). Germline CDR1 and CDR2: MNHNS and SASEGT. The CDR3 contains 18 residues. V lost 3 bases to trimming and J lost 5 bases, with 26 bases between them. Written as DNA, the CDR3 is TGTGCCAGCAGTGACCTCCACGCCTACGGGAGATTTAGTCACGAGCAGTACTTC. Encoded protein: CASSDLHAYGRFSHEQYF.

J is TRBJ1-5 and V is TRBV6-2 or TRBV6-3; D may be TRBD1 (5 bases). Per germline, CDR1 MNHEY and CDR2 SVGEGT. The CDR3 is made up of 14 amino acids. V gave up 10 bases and J gave up 0 bases, with 13 bases separating them. DNA of the CDR3: TGTGCCACCCGGGGGGGGGGTAGCAATCAGCCCCAGCATTTT. Amino acid sequence: CATRGGGSNQPQHF.

This clonotype was seen repeatedly, ten times or more. The chain couples TRBV12-3 or TRBV12-4 to TRBJ2-7; the D gene is possibly TRBD1 (6 bases). The CDR3 has 15 amino acids. Trimming stripped 1 base from V and 4 bases from J, with 14 bases between. The CDR3 nucleotides are TGTGCCAGCAGTTTAGAAGGAAGGGGGAATTACGAGCAGTACTTC. Protein sequence: CASSLEGRGNYEQYF.

This clonotype was detected ten times or more. The rearrangement uses TRBV7-9 and TRBJ2-7; D is undetermined. In germline, CDR1 is SEHNR, CDR2 FQNEAQ (reference sequence). V was clipped by 1 base and J by 0 bases, with 7 bases between them. This CDR3 region has 14 residues. The CDR3 region has the DNA TGTGCCAGCAGCTTAGGCACCAGCTCCTACGAGCAGTACTTC. Residues: CASSLGTSSYEQYF.

Worth noting for this clonotype: The junction shows a germline mismatch at one end, possibly a read error. The gene calls are TRBV7-9 and TRBJ2-7; either TRBD1 or TRBD2 may fit D (5 bases each). Germline assignment: CDR1 SEHNR and CDR2 FQNEAQ (reference sequence). The CDR3 sequence is 14 residues long. The CDR3 reads CASSRDASSYEQYF. DNA of the CDR3: TGCGCCAGCAGCCGGGACGCAAGCTCCTACGAGCAGTACTTC.

This clonotype was detected ten times or more. The rearrangement links TRBV7-9 to TRBJ1-2; 10 bases agree with TRBD1. The CDR3 is made up of 14 amino acids. Germline assignment: CDR1 SEHNR and CDR2 FQNEAQ (reference sequence). After removal of 3 bases from V and 8 bases from J, the junction contained 6 bases not matched to a gene. The CDR3 DNA reads TGTGCCAGCAGCTTGGGGGACAGGGGTGACGGCTACACCTTC. Translating it yields CASSLGDRGDGYTF.

As to this clonotype: The final CDR3 position lacks the conserved phenylalanine or tryptophan, pointing to a likely read error. This chain uses TRBV18 with TRBJ1-1, with no clear D. From germline, CDR1 is KGHSH and CDR2 LQKENI. V lost 4 bases, J lost 2 bases, and 11 bases lay in between. The length of the CDR3 is 14 residues. In nucleotides, the CDR3 is TGTGCCAGCTCACTGGGTGGCGCTAACACTGAAGCTTTCCTT. It encodes CASSLGGANTEAFL.

This clonotype was found many times. This rearrangement joins TRBV12-3 or TRBV12-4 to TRBJ2-7; D call uncertain. V was pared by 2 bases and J by 3 bases, with 11 bases between. CDR3 length: 14 residues. The CDR3 nucleotides are TGTGCCAGCAGTTTATCTACCCGGAGCTACGAGCAGTACTTC. This encodes CASSLSTRSYEQYF.

CDR3: CASSRSGTSGGAAETQYF. CDR3 nucleotides: TGTGCCAGCAGCCGCTCCGGGACTAGCGGGGGGGCTGCGGAGACCCAGTACTTC. This chain uses TRBV7-2 with TRBJ2-5; 16 bases map to TRBD2. Germline V gene data show CDR1 as SGHTA and CDR2 as FQGNSA. The CDR3 consists of 18 residues. Losses at the gene ends were 5 bases for V and 5 bases for J; bases not matched to a gene: 11.